The clone carrying this T cell receptor (beta chain) occurred a few times. Its antigen is not identified. This specimen belongs to a study of T cell repertoires in cytomegalovirus infection. TCRdb independently ran MiXCR on the reads; one entry per CDR3 protein. The repertoire holds about 130,000 distinct CDR3 sequences, more than 20% seen once, with roughly 33% in the top ten. Germline V CDR1 and CDR2: SEHNR, FQNEAQ (reference sequence). V lost 3 bases, J lost 3 bases, and 22 bases lay in between. This CDR3 contains 18 residues. This receptor was obtained from a human donor in good health (CMV status not recorded). Some clones in this sample may be carry-over from other donors' samples. This chain joins TRBV7-9 and TRBJ2-3; TRBD2 might be the D (6 bases). The specimen sequenced was PBMCs, sequenced either directly or after in vitro stimulation (not recorded which). The CDR3 DNA reads TGTGCCAGCAGCTTTTTCCTTACCCACTGGGGAGGAACAGATACGCAGTATTTT. Amino acid sequence: CASSFFLTHWGGTDTQYF.